One and the same sample provided the 28 T cell receptor beta chains below, sequenced in a study of beta chain features in type 1 diabetes. Study-level points and caveats: TCRB CDR3s were moderately but significantly shorter in Type 1 diabetes patients in all four CD4+ subsets.

Their antigen targets remain unknown. TCRB transcripts that were expressed got sequenced, as all of the isolated RNA had been reverse transcribed. TCRdb's table, derived via immunoSEQ multiplex PCR, lists solely in-frame clones and lacks some. The sample lists some 350,000 clones; 13% were seen once. The specimen sequenced was naive CD4+ T cells from blood. The source of these receptors is a woman aged 18-29 years with type 1 diabetes.

The V and J genes are TRBV30 and TRBJ2-3, with 9 bases that match TRBD1. Germline V gives CDR1 GTSNPN, CDR2 SVGIG (reference sequence). This CDR3 comprises 14 residues. J was trimmed by 1 base and V by 1 base; bases with no gene match: 0. The CDR3 region is CAWSGDRGTDTQYF. In DNA form, the CDR3 reads TGTGCCTGGAGTGGGGACAGGGGCACAGATACGCAGTATTTT.

This clone has only a few counts. The chain is built from TRBV4-1 and TRBJ1-1; 11 bases line up with TRBD1. V was pared by 2 bases and J by 4 bases, with 3 bases of the junction left unmatched. Germline V gene sequence: CDR1 MGHRA, CDR2 YSYEKL. The CDR3 consists of 15 residues. In DNA form, the CDR3 reads TGCGCCAGCAGCCAAACCGGGACAGGGGGCACTGAAGCTTTCTTT. Amino acids: CASSQTGTGGTEAFF.

The chain uses TRBV4-2 and TRBJ2-2; 11 nucleotides align to TRBD2. CDR3 length equals 17 residues. Per the germline V gene, CDR1 is LGHNA and CDR2 is YNFKEQ. With V trimmed by 0 bases and J by 6 bases, 6 bases remained unmatched. CDR3 nucleotide sequence: TGTGCCAGCAGCCAAGACACCCTAGCGGGAGGCTCCGGGGAGCTGTTTTTT. This translates into CASSQDTLAGGSGELFF.

This sequence joins TRBV7-3 and TRBJ2-1; TRBD1 aligns across 9 bases. J gave up 6 bases and V 5 bases, and 5 bases lay outside the gene matches. This CDR3 has 14 residues. Germline values: CDR1 SGHTA, CDR2 FQGTGA. CDR3 bases: TGTGCCAGCAGCAGACGGACAGGGGTCAATGAGCAGTTCTTC. Residues: CASSRRTGVNEQFF. The full variable domain, with the rest looked up from reference TRBV7-3 and TRBJ2-1, is GAGVSQTPSNKVTEKGKYVELRCDPISGHTALYWYRQSLGQGPEFLIYFQGTGAADDSGLPNDRFFAVRPEGSVSTLKIQRTERGDSAVYLCASSRRTGVNEQFFGPGTRLTVL.

This clone was seen a handful of times. The chain is built from TRBV7-2 and TRBJ2-5; D possibly corresponds to TRBD1 (6 bases). The CDR3 consists of 15 residues. V lost 7 bases and J lost 5, with 20 bases in between. Germline assignment: CDR1 SGHTA and CDR2 FQGNSA. Here the CDR3 DNA reads TGTGCCAGCACCGTTCCCCCGGGGACACTGGAGACCCAGTACTTC. Protein sequence: CASTVPPGTLETQYF.

The chain joins TRBV29-1 to TRBJ1-4, with D perhaps matching TRBD1 (5 bases). The V gene's germline CDR1 is SQVTM and CDR2 ANQGSEA. Trimming cost V 1 base and J 15 bases, with 21 bases left between them. The CDR3 sequence is 14 residues long. CDR3: CSVEVGQGWGRMFF. The CDR3 nucleotides are TGCAGCGTTGAAGTGGGCCAGGGCTGGGGTAGGATGTTTTTT. Based on the CDR3 plus reference TRBV29-1 and TRBJ1-4, the full variable domain is SAVISQKPSRDICQRGTSLTIQCQVDSQVTMMFWYRQQPGQSLTLIATANQGSEATYESGFVIDKFPISRPNLTFSTLTVSNMSPEDSSIYLCSVEVGQGWGRMFFGSGTQLSVL.

The chain is built from TRBV18 and TRBJ2-3; the D gene is possibly TRBD2 (5 bases). The V and J ends lost 3 bases and 4 bases respectively, with 8 bases between them. The CDR3 is 13 amino acids. CDR1 and CDR2 (germline): KGHSH, LQKENI. The CDR3 DNA reads as TGTGCCAGCTCACCCGGGGTCGCAGATACGCAGTATTTT. It is translated as CASSPGVADTQYF.

This clone showed up just a few times. The chain combines TRBV5-4 with TRBJ2-2; possibly TRBD1 for D (5 bases). The CDR3 runs to 15 residues. Germline V CDR1 and CDR2: SGHNT, YYREEE (reference sequence). The V end was cut by 0 bases, the J end by 7 bases, with 13 bases between. The CDR3 reads CASSLDGQRGGELFF. In nucleotides, the CDR3 is TGTGCCAGCAGCTTGGACGGCCAAAGGGGCGGGGAGCTGTTTTTT.

This clone has just a few counts. This chain connects TRBV30 to TRBJ1-2; 8 bases match TRBD1. The CDR3 sequence is 15 residues long. J lost 4 bases, V lost 1 base, and 8 bases had no gene match. Germline CDR1 GTSNPN, CDR2 SVGIG (reference sequence). In DNA, the CDR3 is TGTGCCTGGAGTGCAGGGGGCAATTCGGTCTATGGCTACACCTTC. Protein: CAWSAGGNSVYGYTF. Using reference TRBV30 and TRBJ1-2 for the parts outside the CDR3, the full variable domain is SQTIHQWPATLVQPVGSPLSLECTVEGTSNPNLYWYRQAAGRGLQLLFYSVGIGQISSEVPQNLSASRPQDRQFILSSKKLLLSDSGFYLCAWSAGGNSVYGYTFGSGTRLTVV.

This clone was seen more than once but under ten times. DNA for the CDR3: TGTGCCAGCACCGGACCGCCTGGGGAGGGGCAGTTCTTC. Translation gives CASTGPPGEGQFF. The chain joins TRBV6-5 to TRBJ2-1; TRBD2 agrees at 7 bases. The V segment lost 7 bases and the J segment 12 bases; nucleotides outside the gene matches: 12. Germline CDR1 is MNHEY and CDR2 is SVGAGI. The CDR3 is made up of 13 amino acids.

This chain links TRBV2 with TRBJ1-2, with D maybe TRBD1 (5 bases). The CDR3 runs 12 residues. Trimming pared 3 bases from V and 8 bases from J, leaving 10 bases between. The germline gives CDR1 SNHLY, CDR2 FYNNEI. CDR3 sequence: CASSDRDEGYTF. For the CDR3, the DNA is TGTGCCAGCAGTGACAGGGATGAGGGCTACACCTTC.

The chain couples TRBV6-5 to TRBJ1-1; 7 bases match TRBD1. The CDR3 spans 14 residues. V lost 5 bases to trimming and J lost 3 bases; unmatched junction nucleotides: 6. Germline CDR1 is MNHEY and CDR2 is SVGAGI. CDR3 sequence: CASSEQGLDTEAFF. The CDR3 bases are TGTGCCAGCAGTGAACAGGGGTTAGACACTGAAGCTTTCTTT.

This clone was detected a few times. The chain carries TRBV9 and TRBJ2-1; 7 bases line up with TRBD2. The CDR3 is 16 residues long. Germline trimming cut 3 bases from V and 4 bases from J; bases unmatched to any gene: 10. The V gene's germline CDR1 is SGDLS and CDR2 YYNGEE. The CDR3 DNA reads as TGTGCCAGCAGCGGCCGGGGGGATAGCAGGTACAATGAGCAGTTCTTC. This translates into CASSGRGDSRYNEQFF. The complete variable domain, with remaining parts taken from reference TRBV9 and TRBJ2-1, reads DSGVTQTPKHLITATGQRVTLRCSPRSGDLSVYWYQQSLDQGLQFLIQYYNGEERAKGNILERFSAQQFPDLHSELNLSSLELGDSALYFCASSGRGDSRYNEQFFGPGTRLTVL.

The sample holds a few counts of this clone. The V gene is TRBV28, the J gene TRBJ1-2; possibly TRBD1 for D (5 bases). V was shortened by 6 bases and J by 4 bases, with 15 bases between the two germline ends. The CDR3 is made up of 14 amino acids. The germline V gene encodes CDR1 MDHEN and CDR2 SYDVKM. The CDR3: CASRPTVIAYGYTF. The CDR3 DNA reads as TGTGCCAGCAGGCCGACAGTGATAGCCTATGGCTACACCTTC.

The V gene is TRBV10-1, the J gene TRBJ2-1; D ambiguous. Germline CDR1 and CDR2: WNHNN and SYGVQD (reference sequence). The CDR3 length is 12 residues. Deletions cut 5 bases from V and 9 bases from J, with 11 bases between. CDR3 protein: CASSLSVSEQFF. The CDR3 DNA sequence: TGCGCCAGCAGTCTGTCGGTTAGTGAGCAGTTCTTC.

The sample holds a few counts of this clone. This chain links TRBV7-3 with TRBJ2-3, with TRBD2 matching 7 bases. The CDR3 is 14 residues long. J was trimmed by 1 base and V by 3 bases; bases with no gene match: 1. CDR1 and CDR2 (germline): SGHTA, FQGTGA. CDR3 bases: TGTGCCAGCAGCTTTACTAGCGGCACAGATACGCAGTATTTT. It codes for CASSFTSGTDTQYF.

This clone was observed a few times. The chain recombines TRBV7-9 with TRBJ2-1; D unclear. V lost 4 bases and J lost 3, with 10 bases in between. There are 14 residues in the CDR3. CDR1 SEHNR and CDR2 FQNEAQ come from the germline V gene (reference sequence). CDR3 sequence reads: CASSSEPDYNEQFF. In DNA form, the CDR3 reads TGTGCCAGCAGCTCCGAGCCCGACTACAATGAGCAGTTCTTC. The full variable domain, completed using reference TRBV7-9 and TRBJ2-1, is DTGVSQNPRHKITKRGQNVTFRCDPISEHNRLYWYRQTLGQGPEFLTYFQNEAQLEKSRLLSDRFSAERPKGSFSTLEIQRTEQGDSAMYLCASSSEPDYNEQFFGPGTRLTVL.

This clone has a handful of counts. Here the CDR3 DNA reads TGTGCCAGCAGTTACAGGGCGGGAGCCCACAATGAGCAGTTCTTC. As protein: CASSYRAGAHNEQFF. The rearrangement links TRBV6-6 to TRBJ2-1; 7 bases agree with TRBD2. The CDR3 is 15 amino acids. Germline CDR1 MNHNY, CDR2 SVGAGI (reference sequence). Unmatched junction bases numbered 6, after V lost 2 bases and J lost 5 bases.

This clone has only a few counts. This chain connects TRBV28 to TRBJ1-5; 10 nucleotides align to TRBD1. The CDR3 consists of 15 residues. V lost 5 bases to trimming and J lost 2 bases; unmatched junction nucleotides: 3. Germline CDR1 reads MDHEN; CDR2 reads SYDVKM. CDR3: CASSRDRGGNQPQHF. CDR3 coding DNA: TGTGCCAGCAGTCGGGACAGGGGCGGCAATCAGCCCCAGCATTTT. The whole variable domain, filled in from reference TRBV28 and TRBJ1-5, reads DVKVTQSSRYLVKRTGEKVFLECVQDMDHENMFWYRQDPGLGLRLIYFSYDVKMKEKGDIPEGYSVSREKKERFSLILESASTNQTSMYLCASSRDRGGNQPQHFGDGTRLSIL.

This clone was picked up a small number of times. The chain recombines TRBV25-1 with TRBJ1-4, with D maybe TRBD1 (5 bases). Trimming stripped 6 bases from V and 3 bases from J, with 8 bases between. CDR3 length: 13 residues. From germline, CDR1 is MGHDK and CDR2 SYGVNS. The CDR3 coding sequence is TGTGCCAGCAGAATAGGGGCTAATGAAAAACTGTTTTTT. It encodes CASRIGANEKLFF.

This clone showed up just a few times. This chain uses TRBV30 with TRBJ2-4; 7 nucleotides align to TRBD1. The CDR3 runs 12 residues. Losses at the gene ends were 8 bases for V and 6 bases for J; bases not matched to a gene: 7. CDR1 and CDR2 from the germline V gene are GTSNPN and SVGIG (reference sequence). CDR3 residues: CAGGQSINIQYF. The CDR3 nucleotides are TGTGCCGGGGGACAGAGTATAAACATTCAGTACTTC.

This clone was counted a few times. In nucleotides, the CDR3 is TGTGCCAGCAGTGCACCCGGGACAGGGGCCCACGAGCAGTACTTC. Amino acid sequence: CASSAPGTGAHEQYF. The gene calls are TRBV28 and TRBJ2-7; TRBD1 matches 10 bases. After removal of 5 bases from V and 5 bases from J, the junction contained 9 bases not matched to a gene. The CDR3 spans 15 residues. CDR1 and CDR2 (germline): MDHEN, SYDVKM.

There are a few counts of this clone. The chain combines TRBV19 with TRBJ2-1, with 12 bases aligning to TRBD2. The length of the CDR3 is 15 residues. Germline values: CDR1 LNHDA, CDR2 SQIVND (reference sequence). V trimming: 4 bases; J trimming: 8 bases; junction bases outside the gene matches: 6. In nucleotides, the CDR3 is TGTGCCAGTAGTACGACTAGCGGGAGTTTATATGAGCAGTTCTTC. Translation: CASSTTSGSLYEQFF. Full variable domain (rest looked up from reference TRBV19 and TRBJ2-1): DGGITQSPKYLFRKEGQNVTLSCEQNLNHDAMYWYRQDPGQGLRLIYYSQIVNDFQKGDIAEGYSVSREKKESFPLTVTSAQKNPTAFYLCASSTTSGSLYEQFFGPGTRLTVL.

The rearrangement links TRBV5-4 to TRBJ2-7, with a possible D match to TRBD2 (6 bases). The CDR3 is 15 residues long. The germline CDR1 and CDR2 sequences are SGHNT and YYREEE (reference sequence). Trimming removed 2 bases from V and 0 bases from J, with 12 bases in between. CDR3 in DNA: TGTGCCAGCAGCTTTTCAGCGGGTAGCTCCTACGAGCAGTACTTC. Amino acid sequence: CASSFSAGSSYEQYF. The full variable domain, in which reference TRBV5-4 and TRBJ2-7 provide the parts outside the CDR3, is ETGVTQSPTHLIKTRGQQVTLRCSSQSGHNTVSWYQQALGQGPQFIFQYYREEENGRGNFPPRFSGLQFPNYSSELNVNALELDDSALYLCASSFSAGSSYEQYFGPGTRLTVT.

This chain uses TRBV2 with TRBJ2-5; the match to TRBD2 covers 9 bases. V was clipped by 4 bases and J by 3 bases; unmatched bases: 0. Germline CDR1 is SNHLY and CDR2 is FYNNEI. CDR3 length: 13 residues. The CDR3 sequence: CASSASGKETQYF. CDR3 coding DNA: TGTGCCAGCAGTGCTAGCGGGAAAGAGACCCAGTACTTC.

This clone was seen more than once but under ten times. J is TRBJ1-2 and V is TRBV20-1; D not resolved. Germline V gives CDR1 DFQATT, CDR2 SNEGSKA (reference sequence). Trimming removed 2 bases at V and 6 bases at J, with 7 bases between. The CDR3 contains 11 residues. The CDR3 coding sequence is TGCAGTGCTAGAACCGGGGATGGCTACACCTTC. As protein: CSARTGDGYTF.

This clone was observed a handful of times. The chain recombines TRBV5-1 with TRBJ2-1, with 10 bases lining up with TRBD2. J was trimmed by 4 bases and V by 0 bases; bases with no gene match: 7. CDR3 length equals 17 residues. CDR1 and CDR2 (germline): SGHRS, YFSETQ. The chain's CDR3 is CASSLVASGGPYNEQFF. As DNA, the CDR3 is TGCGCCAGCAGCTTGGTAGCTAGCGGGGGCCCTTACAATGAGCAGTTCTTC.

This clone occurred a few times. This chain connects TRBV5-4 to TRBJ2-1; 7 bases map to TRBD2. V dropped 4 bases and J dropped 7; count of bases not matched to a gene: 11. The CDR3 covers 15 residues. In germline, CDR1 is SGHNT, CDR2 YYREEE (reference sequence). The CDR3 DNA reads TGTGCCAGCAGCAGGAGAGCGGGGCGGTGGAATGAGCAGTTCTTC. Its protein product is CASSRRAGRWNEQFF.